This is a list of T cell receptor beta chains from one sample in a study of cytomegalovirus exposure and HLA in healthy donors. TCRdb keeps only in-frame clones here, not all; method: immunoSEQ multiplex PCR. Of roughly 120,000 clones listed, around 77% are singletons. The sample taken for sequencing was PBMCs. These TCRs come from a human donor in good health. Each CDR3 is given with its conserved first and last residue. The order of the fields is V gene, J gene, clone size, D gene, CDR3 protein, CDR3 DNA. D genes are given only for firm matches. Clone size is not always given. Where it is, it says once, few, many or a class for expanded clones.

TRBV6-1,TRBJ1-2,NA,NA,CASSDRGYTF,TGTGCCAGCAGTGACAGGGGCTACACCTTC
TRBV27,TRBJ1-2,few,NA,CASSLYAGSGYTF,TGTGCCAGCAGTTTATACGCAGGGTCGGGCTACACCTTC
TRBV7-8,TRBJ1-2,NA,TRBD1,CASSGGTAYGYTF,TGTGCCAGCAGCGGGGGGACAGCGTATGGCTACACCTTC
TRBV4-2,TRBJ2-4,NA,TRBD2,CASSQDLAGGSKAKNIQYF,TGTGCCAGCAGCCAGGATCTAGCGGGAGGGTCAAAAGCCAAAAACATTCAGTACTTC
TRBV5-6,TRBJ1-5,once,NA,CASSLGAFNQPQHF,TGTGCCAGCAGCTTGGGGGCCTTTAATCAGCCCCAGCATTTT
TRBV28,TRBJ2-5,NA,NA,CASSQAGRETQYF,TGTGCCAGCAGCCAGGCAGGGAGGGAGACCCAGTACTTC
TRBV5-4,TRBJ2-5,NA,NA,CASSLAWQGPQETQYF,TGTGCCAGCAGCTTGGCCTGGCAGGGGCCCCAAGAGACCCAGTACTTC
TRBV27,TRBJ2-2,NA,TRBD1,CASSSDRATGELFF,TGTGCCAGCAGTTCGGACAGGGCAACCGGGGAGCTGTTTTTT
TRBV11-3,TRBJ2-5,NA,TRBD2,CASSFGGASKNVQYF,TGTGCCAGCAGCTTCGGGGGGGCCTCCAAGAACGTCCAGTACTTC
TRBV2,TRBJ2-6,NA,NA,CASSDTGANVLTF,TGTGCCAGCAGTGATACTGGGGCCAACGTCCTGACTTTC
TRBV16,TRBJ1-2,few,TRBD1,CASSQLQGANYGYTF,TGTGCCAGCAGCCAATTACAGGGGGCTAACTATGGCTACACCTTC
TRBV5-1,TRBJ2-3,NA,TRBD1,CASSLDRGTTDTQYF,TGCGCCAGCAGCCTGGACAGGGGGACCACAGATACGCAGTATTTT
TRBV2,TRBJ2-1,NA,NA,CATTGGGNEQFF,TGTGCCACCACGGGTGGGGGGAATGAGCAGTTCTTC
TRBV18,TRBJ1-4,NA,NA,CASSSKGEKLFF,TGTGCCAGCTCATCGAAGGGGGAAAAACTGTTTTTT
TRBV16,TRBJ2-7,few,NA,CASSQYPTGSEQYF,TGTGCCAGCAGCCAATACCCGACAGGTTCCGAGCAGTACTTC
TRBV7-9,TRBJ1-5,NA,NA,CASSLGQINQPQHF,TGTGCCAGCAGCTTAGGACAGATCAATCAGCCCCAGCATTTT
TRBV11-3,TRBJ1-1,NA,NA,CASSSREANTEAFF,TGTGCCAGCAGCTCCCGGGAGGCGAACACTGAAGCTTTCTTT
TRBV18,TRBJ2-7,few,TRBD1,CASSRDRAEQYF,TGTGCCAGCTCACGGGACAGGGCCGAGCAGTACTTC
TRBV18,TRBJ2-3,NA,TRBD1,CASSFGTGSTDTQYF,TGTGCCAGCTCGTTCGGGACAGGGTCAACAGATACGCAGTATTTT
TRBV7-8,TRBJ1-2,NA,TRBD1,CASSLRTGYGYTF,TGTGCCAGCAGCTTAAGGACAGGATATGGCTACACCTTC
TRBV7-9,TRBJ1-2,NA,NA,CASSGGGYGYTF,TGTGCCAGCAGCGGGGGCGGCTATGGCTACACCTTC
TRBV19,TRBJ1-1,NA,NA,CASSPQERSEAFF,TGTGCCAGTAGTCCCCAGGAGCGGTCCGAAGCTTTCTTT
TRBV29-1,TRBJ2-7,once,TRBD2,CSGKTSGATYEQYF,TGCAGCGGGAAGACTAGCGGGGCGACCTACGAGCAGTACTTC
TRBV27,TRBJ1-1,NA,NA,CASSDLPPARDTEAFF,TGTGCCAGCAGTGACCTCCCCCCAGCGAGGGACACTGAAGCTTTCTTT
TRBV12-2,TRBJ2-5,few,NA,CASRLVPGLAGVYTQYF,TGTGCAAGTCGCTTAGTTCCGGGACTAGCGGGAGTTTACACCCAGTACTTC
TRBV28,TRBJ2-5,few,TRBD1,CASSLGTGRAQETQYF,TGTGCCAGCAGCCTGGGGACAGGAAGGGCCCAAGAGACCCAGTACTTC
TRBV15,TRBJ2-1,NA,TRBD2,CATSRDSTSGNEQFF,TGTGCCACCAGCAGAGATTCGACTAGCGGAAATGAGCAGTTCTTC
TRBV10-2,TRBJ1-5,NA,NA,CASSERGQPQHF,TGCGCCAGCAGTGAGAGGGGGCAGCCCCAGCATTTT
TRBV21-1,TRBJ2-7,NA,NA,CATPPPAASYEQYF,TGTGCCACCCCACCCCCCGCGGCCTCCTACGAGCAGTACTTC
TRBV21-1,TRBJ2-5,NA,NA,CASSKETSGSQETQYF,TGTGCCAGCAGCAAAGAAACTAGCGGGTCCCAAGAGACCCAGTACTTC
TRBV5-1,TRBJ1-3,NA,TRBD1,CASSYGTGAGNTIYF,TGCGCCAGCAGCTACGGGACAGGAGCTGGAAACACCATATATTTT
TRBV5-1,TRBJ1-5,NA,NA,CASSLGQNNQPQHF,TGCGCCAGCAGCTTGGGACAGAACAATCAGCCCCAGCATTTT
TRBV30,TRBJ1-4,NA,TRBD1,CAWTGTGSISGGKLFF,TGTGCCTGGACCGGGACAGGGAGTATATCGGGGGGAAAACTGTTTTTT
TRBV7-8,TRBJ1-1,NA,TRBD1,CASSFDHRGNTEAFF,TGTGCCAGCAGCTTCGACCACAGGGGGAACACTGAAGCTTTCTTT
TRBV21-1,TRBJ2-7,few,NA,CASSTRTSGFSYEQYF,TGTGCCAGCAGCACGAGGACTAGCGGGTTCTCCTACGAGCAGTACTTC
TRBV9,TRBJ2-6,NA,TRBD1,CASSQDRVGANGLTF,TGTGCCAGCAGCCAGGACAGGGTCGGGGCCAACGGCCTGACTTTC
TRBV5-1,TRBJ2-2,NA,TRBD1,CASSLGQGPTGELFF,TGCGCCAGCAGCTTGGGACAGGGACCCACCGGGGAGCTGTTTTTT
TRBV19,TRBJ2-4,NA,TRBD2,CASSISGSGRDNIQYF,TGTGCCAGTAGTATATCGGGTAGCGGGAGAGACAACATTCAGTACTTC
TRBV9,TRBJ1-1,NA,NA,CASSDDRNTEAFF,TGTGCCAGCAGCGACGACAGAAACACTGAAGCTTTCTTT
TRBV18,TRBJ2-3,NA,TRBD2,CASSPPGLAGVDTQYF,TGTGCCAGCTCACCACCGGGACTAGCGGGAGTAGATACGCAGTATTTT
TRBV5-1,TRBJ1-3,NA,NA,CASSVDSRSGNTIYF,TGCGCCAGCAGCGTGGACAGCCGCTCTGGAAACACCATATATTTT
TRBV6-1,TRBJ2-2,NA,NA,CASSDSLRTGELFF,TGTGCCAGCAGTGATTCACTCCGCACCGGGGAGCTGTTTTTT
TRBV2,TRBJ2-5,NA,TRBD1,CASRRQGGGETQYF,TGTGCCAGCAGACGACAGGGGGGTGGAGAGACCCAGTACTTC
TRBV21-1,TRBJ2-3,NA,NA,CASSKVPGLGTDTQYF,TGTGCCAGCAGCAAAGTCCCGGGACTAGGTACAGATACGCAGTATTTT
TRBV27,TRBJ2-1,NA,NA,CASNYDYLGDYNEQFF,TGTGCCAGCAACTATGACTACCTCGGGGACTACAATGAGCAGTTCTTC
TRBV19,TRBJ2-2,NA,NA,CASSIVVRRNTGELFF,TGTGCCAGTAGTATAGTCGTGCGGAGGAACACCGGGGAGCTGTTTTTT
TRBV2,TRBJ2-1,once,TRBD2,CASSESSGSHPYNEQFF,TGTGCCAGCAGTGAATCTAGCGGGAGTCACCCCTACAATGAGCAGTTCTTC
TRBV18,TRBJ2-3,NA,TRBD2,CASSRVGGRTDTQYF,TGTGCCAGCTCTCGCGTGGGCGGGAGGACAGATACGCAGTATTTT
TRBV19,TRBJ1-1,NA,TRBD1,CASSNRGTANTEAFF,TGTGCCAGTAGTAACCGAGGGACAGCAAACACTGAAGCTTTCTTT
TRBV28,TRBJ1-2,NA,NA,CASIPGGSRSRDYTF,TGTGCCAGCATCCCCGGGGGGTCGCGATCGAGGGACTACACCTTC
TRBV15,TRBJ2-2,NA,NA,CATSRDRGATGELFF,TGTGCCACCAGCAGAGATCGCGGGGCCACCGGGGAGCTGTTTTTT
TRBV28,TRBJ2-7,NA,TRBD1,CASSSNRDRGGIEQYF,TGTGCCAGCAGTTCCAACCGGGACAGGGGGGGAATCGAGCAGTACTTC
TRBV7-2,TRBJ1-1,NA,NA,CASSYPGVGDSNTEAFF,TGTGCCAGCAGCTACCCCGGGGTAGGAGACTCGAACACTGAAGCTTTCTTT
TRBV28,TRBJ1-4,NA,NA,CASRSGNEKLFF,TGTGCCAGCAGGTCAGGGAATGAAAAACTGTTTTTT
TRBV5-6,TRBJ2-2,NA,NA,CASSPSLGTTNTGELFF,TGTGCCAGCAGCCCGAGTTTGGGGACAACGAACACCGGGGAGCTGTTTTTT
TRBV6-5,TRBJ2-3,NA,NA,CASSWAGQSTDTQYF,TGTGCCAGCAGTTGGGCGGGACAGAGCACAGATACGCAGTATTTT
TRBV28,TRBJ2-7,NA,TRBD2,CASRLAGGANSYEQYF,TGTGCCAGCAGACTAGCGGGAGGGGCCAACTCCTACGAGCAGTACTTC
TRBV19,TRBJ2-1,NA,TRBD2,CASTVGTRAYNEQFF,TGTGCCAGTACCGTAGGGACTAGAGCCTACAATGAGCAGTTCTTC